This T cell receptor beta chain was profiled in a study of blood T cell repertoires in COVID-19. Study overall: Spain, Italy and the United States supplied samples that represented acute and convalescent COVID-19. PBMCs, B-cell-depleted T cells, or T cells were the source of the cDNA or gDNA that made up the material.

In the source study's methods: The assay estimated nucleated cells by amplifying reference gene primers. Libraries were prepared by immunoSEQ multiplex PCR; TCRdb keeps only in-frame clonotypes and omits some of them. V and J calls and clone size are those listed in that table; D and trimming were worked out from the DNA. The sample carries a few hundred thousand clones, 89% recorded once. While infection was still active, Seattle patients were enrolled and then followed longitudinally. A few counts support this clone. The V end lost 0 bases, the J end lost 10 bases, and 16 bases lay between the germline ends. This CDR3 contains 14 residues. Germline assignment: CDR1 SGHDT and CDR2 YYEEEE.

The origin of this receptor is a woman aged 25 to 39 with COVID-19, enrolled during active disease. The chain carries TRBV5-6 and TRBJ1-2; weak D call: TRBD1 (6 bases). The sequenced sample was peripheral blood. In nucleotides, the CDR3 is TGTGCCAGCAGCTTGGCGCAGGGGACAATCGTCTACACCTTC. Translating gives CASSLAQGTIVYTF.